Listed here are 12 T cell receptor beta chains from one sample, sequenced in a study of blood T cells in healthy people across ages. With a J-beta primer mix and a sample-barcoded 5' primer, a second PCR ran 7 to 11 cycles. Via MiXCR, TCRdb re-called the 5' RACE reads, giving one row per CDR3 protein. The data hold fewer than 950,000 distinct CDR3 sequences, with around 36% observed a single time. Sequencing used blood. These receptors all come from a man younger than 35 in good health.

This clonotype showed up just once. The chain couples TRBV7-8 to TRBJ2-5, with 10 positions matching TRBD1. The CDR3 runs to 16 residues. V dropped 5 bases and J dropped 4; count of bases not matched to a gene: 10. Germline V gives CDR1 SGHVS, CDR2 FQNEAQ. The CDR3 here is CASSPQGQGDRETQYF. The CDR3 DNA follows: TGTGCCAGCAGCCCTCAAGGACAGGGGGACCGAGAGACCCAGTACTTC.

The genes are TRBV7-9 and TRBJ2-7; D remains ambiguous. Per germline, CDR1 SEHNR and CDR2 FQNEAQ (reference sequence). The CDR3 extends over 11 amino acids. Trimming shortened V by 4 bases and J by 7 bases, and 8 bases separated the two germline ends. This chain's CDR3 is CASSSPNEQYF. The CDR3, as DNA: TGTGCCAGCAGCTCCCCTAATGAGCAGTACTTC.

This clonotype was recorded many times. The CDR3 bases are TGTGCCAGCAGTTTAGCAGGGTATGACGAGCAGTACTTC. Amino acids: CASSLAGYDEQYF. The V gene is TRBV12-3 or TRBV12-4, the J gene TRBJ2-7; unclear D gene. The CDR3 runs to 13 residues. The V gene lost 0 bases and the J gene lost 5 bases, with 8 bases spanning the gap.

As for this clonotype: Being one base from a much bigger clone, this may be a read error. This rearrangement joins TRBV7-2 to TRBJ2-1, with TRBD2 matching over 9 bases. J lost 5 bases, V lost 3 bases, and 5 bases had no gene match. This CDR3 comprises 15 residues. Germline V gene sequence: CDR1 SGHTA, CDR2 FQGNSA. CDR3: CASSFSGGFDNEQFF. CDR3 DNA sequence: TGTGCCAGCAGCTTTAGCGGGGGCTTCGACAATGAGCAGTTCTTC. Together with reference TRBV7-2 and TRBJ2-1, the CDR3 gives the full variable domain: GAGVSQSPSNKVTEKGKDVELRCDPISGHTALYWYRQSLGQGLEFLIYFQGNSAPDKSGLPSDRFSAERTGGSVSTLTIQRTQQEDSAVYLCASSFSGGFDNEQFFGPGTRLTVL.

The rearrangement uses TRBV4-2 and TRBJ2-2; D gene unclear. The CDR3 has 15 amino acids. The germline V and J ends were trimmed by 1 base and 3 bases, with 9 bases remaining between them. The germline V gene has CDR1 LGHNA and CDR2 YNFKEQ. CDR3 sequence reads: CASSQAIADTGELFF. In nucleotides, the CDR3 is TGTGCCAGCAGCCAAGCGATCGCGGACACCGGGGAGCTGTTTTTT.

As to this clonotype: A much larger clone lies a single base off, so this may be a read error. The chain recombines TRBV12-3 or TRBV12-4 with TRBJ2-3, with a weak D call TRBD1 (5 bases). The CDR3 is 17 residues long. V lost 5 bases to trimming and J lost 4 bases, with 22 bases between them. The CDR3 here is CASSGPGRNDSADTQYF. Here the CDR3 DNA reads TGTGCCAGCAGTGGCCCCGGGCGGAACGACAGCGCAGATACGCAGTATTTT.

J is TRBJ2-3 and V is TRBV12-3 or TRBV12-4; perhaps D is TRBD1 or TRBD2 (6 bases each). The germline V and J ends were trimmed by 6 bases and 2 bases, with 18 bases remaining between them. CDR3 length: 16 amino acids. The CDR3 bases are TGTGCCAGCAGCCGGGGGCCTACGGAAATCACAGATACGCAGTATTTT. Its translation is CASSRGPTEITDTQYF.

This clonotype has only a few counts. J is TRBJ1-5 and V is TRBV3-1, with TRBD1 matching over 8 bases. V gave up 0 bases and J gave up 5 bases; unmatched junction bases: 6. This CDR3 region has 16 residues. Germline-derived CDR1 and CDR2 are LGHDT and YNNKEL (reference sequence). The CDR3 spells CASSQDTGGVDQPQHF. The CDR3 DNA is TGTGCCAGCAGCCAAGATACAGGGGGGGTTGATCAGCCCCAGCATTTT.

The CDR3 is CASGSGVGEQYF. The DNA of the CDR3 is TGCGCCAGCGGTAGCGGGGTCGGTGAGCAGTACTTC. The gene calls are TRBV5-1 and TRBJ2-5, with TRBD2 matching over 8 bases. Trimming removed 7 bases from V and 11 bases from J; junction bases left unmatched: 10. Germline V CDR1 and CDR2: SGHRS, YFSETQ. CDR3 length: 12 amino acids.

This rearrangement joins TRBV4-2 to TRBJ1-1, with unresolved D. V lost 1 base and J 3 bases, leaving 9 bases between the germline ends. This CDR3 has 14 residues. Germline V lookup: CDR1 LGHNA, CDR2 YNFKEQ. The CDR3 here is CASSQADIDTEAFF. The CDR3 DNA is TGTGCCAGCAGCCAAGCTGACATTGACACTGAAGCTTTCTTT.

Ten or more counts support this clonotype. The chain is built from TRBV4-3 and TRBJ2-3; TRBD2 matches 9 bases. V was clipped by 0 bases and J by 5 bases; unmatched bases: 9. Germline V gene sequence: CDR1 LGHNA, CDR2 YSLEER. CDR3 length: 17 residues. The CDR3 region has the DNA TGCGCCAGCAGCCAAGATAGTCTAGCGGGACCGGAAGATACGCAGTATTTT. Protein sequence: CASSQDSLAGPEDTQYF.

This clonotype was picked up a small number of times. In DNA, the CDR3 is TGTGCCAGCAGCCGGCCTCCGGGGACAGGAAATACCGGGGAGCTGTTTTTT. It codes for CASSRPPGTGNTGELFF. V is TRBV7-9 and J is TRBJ2-2, with TRBD1 matching over 8 bases. Germline V gene data show CDR1 as SEHNR and CDR2 as FQNEAQ (reference sequence). J gave up 5 bases and V 5 bases, and 13 bases lay outside the gene matches. This CDR3 region has 17 residues.